What follows are 14 T cell receptor beta chains derived from one specimen sequenced in a study of blood T cell repertoires in COVID-19. This table comes from immunoSEQ multiplex PCR, and its TCRdb copy is limited to in-frame clones, with some not included. The table lists 200,000 to 250,000 clones, 83% of them singletons. Sequenced material: peripheral blood. These receptors originate from a man aged 50-59 years with active or convalescent COVID-19.

The chain has TRBV11-1 and TRBJ2-5; a possible D gene is TRBD1 (5 bases). Germline values: CDR1 SGHAT, CDR2 FQDESV (reference sequence). The CDR3 covers 15 residues. Trimming removed 1 base from V and 6 bases from J, with 15 bases in between. The CDR3 nucleotides are TGTGCCAGCAGCTTAGGGCAGGGCCTCCTCAAGACCCAGTACTTC. Residues: CASSLGQGLLKTQYF. Looking up the rest from reference TRBV11-1 and TRBJ2-5 gives the full variable domain: EAEVAQSPRYKITEKSQAVAFWCDPISGHATLYWYRQILGQGPELLVQFQDESVVDDSQLPKDRFSAERLKGVDSTLKIQPAELGDSAMYLCASSLGQGLLKTQYFGPGTRLLVL.

The chain combines TRBV5-5 with TRBJ2-3; weak D call: TRBD2 (5 bases). The V end lost 4 bases, the J end lost 2 bases, and 8 bases lay between the germline ends. This CDR3 comprises 13 residues. Germline V gene sequence: CDR1 SGHKS, CDR2 YYEKEE (reference sequence). This CDR3 reads CASSRGYTDTQYF. CDR3 coding DNA: TGTGCCAGCAGCCGGGGTTACACAGATACGCAGTATTTT.

The V and J genes are TRBV11-3 and TRBJ2-1; D is possibly TRBD2 (6 bases). Germline V CDR1 and CDR2: SGHNT, YENEEA. The V gene lost 5 bases and the J gene lost 0 bases, with 14 bases spanning the gap. The CDR3 runs to 16 residues. The CDR3 DNA sequence: TGTGCCAGCAGCCCCAGGACTACGAGCTCCTACAATGAGCAGTTCTTC. Its protein product is CASSPRTTSSYNEQFF.

In this sample, this clone turned up a few times. For the CDR3, the DNA is TGTGCCAGCAGCTTAAGACTAGCGGGGGGTGGTTCCTACAATGAGCAGTTCTTC. Protein: CASSLRLAGGGSYNEQFF. V is TRBV11-2 and J is TRBJ2-1; the match to TRBD2 covers 13 bases. Trimming cost V 2 bases and J 1 base; bases outside gene matches: 5. The CDR3 spans 18 residues. Germline CDR1 reads SGHAT; CDR2 reads FQNNGV.

This clone was seen more than once but under ten times. The chain couples TRBV12-3 or TRBV12-4 to TRBJ2-3; perhaps TRBD1 as D (5 bases). CDR3 size: 11 residues. Deletions cut 4 bases from V and 8 bases from J, with 7 bases between. The chain's CDR3 is CASSWGRTQYF. CDR3 DNA: TGTGCCAGCAGTTGGGGCCGTACGCAGTATTTT.

This clone was observed a handful of times. The chain has TRBV5-4 and TRBJ1-5; D remains unclear. The V end was cut by 5 bases, the J end by 3 bases, with 12 bases between. The CDR3 has 14 amino acids. Germline V gene lookup returns CDR1 SGHNT and CDR2 YYREEE (reference sequence). In nucleotides, the CDR3 is TGTGCCAGCAGTCAAAAGGGAGTCAATCAGCCCCAGCATTTT. Residues: CASSQKGVNQPQHF.

This clone was counted once. This chain links TRBV7-2 with TRBJ1-4; perhaps TRBD1 as D (5 bases). The CDR3 loop spans 16 amino acids. V was clipped by 4 bases and J by 3 bases, with 15 bases between them. Germline V gives CDR1 SGHTA, CDR2 FQGNSA. The CDR3 loop reads CASSSTAGLPNEKLFF. The CDR3 nucleotides read TGTGCCAGCAGCTCCACAGCGGGACTTCCTAATGAAAAACTGTTTTTT.

This rearrangement joins TRBV30 to TRBJ1-4, with D perhaps matching TRBD1 (5 bases). The V gene's germline CDR1 is GTSNPN and CDR2 SVGIG (reference sequence). The CDR3 consists of 15 residues. The V gene lost 1 base and the J gene lost 0 bases, with 9 bases spanning the gap. CDR3 region: CAWSGGLATNEKLFF. The CDR3 region has the DNA TGTGCCTGGAGTGGGGGCCTAGCAACTAATGAAAAACTGTTTTTT.

On this clone: The junction differs from germline at one of its ends, possibly a read error. This chain links TRBV5-8 with TRBJ1-5, with 8 nucleotides matching TRBD1. The CDR3 has 19 residues. Germline V lookup: CDR1 SGHTS, CDR2 YDEGEE. The CDR3 region has the DNA TGTGCCAGCAGCCCTCGGGAACGACAGGGGTGGATTAGCAATCGGCCCCAGCATTTT. It translates to CASSPRERQGWISNRPQHF.

J is TRBJ2-2 and V is TRBV7-2; 9 bases agree with TRBD2. Trimming cost V 0 bases and J 6 bases; bases outside gene matches: 5. The CDR3 spans 16 residues. Germline CDR1 reads SGHTA; CDR2 reads FQGNSA. CDR3 sequence (DNA): TGTGCCAGCAGCTTAGCTGCGGGGGGGCTTGCCGGGGAGCTGTTTTTT. Translating gives CASSLAAGGLAGELFF.

This chain uses TRBV27 with TRBJ2-2, with D possibly matching TRBD1 (7 bases). CDR3 length: 14 amino acids. The germline CDR1 and CDR2 sequences are MNHEY and SMNVEV (reference sequence). V was trimmed by 9 bases and J by 4 bases, leaving 15 bases between them. This chain's CDR3 is CASISQGGTGELFF. CDR3 bases: TGTGCCAGTATTTCCCAGGGGGGCACCGGGGAGCTGTTTTTT.

The J gene is TRBJ1-3, the V gene TRBV9; D is unclear. V was trimmed by 0 bases and J by 0 bases, leaving 10 bases between them. The CDR3 length is 16 residues. Germline CDR1 SGDLS, CDR2 YYNGEE. The CDR3, as DNA: TGTGCCAGCAGCGTAGCTACGGGGAGCTCTGGAAACACCATATATTTT. It translates to CASSVATGSSGNTIYF. Looking up the rest from reference TRBV9 and TRBJ1-3 gives the full variable domain: DSGVTQTPKHLITATGQRVTLRCSPRSGDLSVYWYQQSLDQGLQFLIQYYNGEERAKGNILERFSAQQFPDLHSELNLSSLELGDSALYFCASSVATGSSGNTIYFGEGSWLTVV.

V and J are TRBV2 and TRBJ1-4; D is possibly TRBD1 (6 bases). This CDR3 has 14 residues. Germline CDR1 and CDR2: SNHLY and FYNNEI. Trimming left V 6 bases short and J 4 bases short, with 12 bases between. CDR3: CASRTGHFNEKLFF. The CDR3 nucleotides are TGTGCCAGCAGAACAGGGCATTTTAATGAAAAACTGTTTTTT.

The J gene is TRBJ1-3, the V gene TRBV30; tentative D call: TRBD1 (5 bases). In germline, CDR1 is GTSNPN, CDR2 SVGIG (reference sequence). The CDR3 consists of 12 residues. V shed 8 bases and J shed 8 bases, with 16 bases lying between them. The CDR3 spells CALQVGRHTIYF. CDR3 bases: TGTGCCCTACAGGTGGGCCGCCACACCATATATTTT. The full variable domain, completed using reference TRBV30 and TRBJ1-3, is SQTIHQWPATLVQPVGSPLSLECTVEGTSNPNLYWYRQAAGRGLQLLFYSVGIGQISSEVPQNLSASRPQDRQFILSSKKLLLSDSGFYLCALQVGRHTIYFGEGSWLTVV.